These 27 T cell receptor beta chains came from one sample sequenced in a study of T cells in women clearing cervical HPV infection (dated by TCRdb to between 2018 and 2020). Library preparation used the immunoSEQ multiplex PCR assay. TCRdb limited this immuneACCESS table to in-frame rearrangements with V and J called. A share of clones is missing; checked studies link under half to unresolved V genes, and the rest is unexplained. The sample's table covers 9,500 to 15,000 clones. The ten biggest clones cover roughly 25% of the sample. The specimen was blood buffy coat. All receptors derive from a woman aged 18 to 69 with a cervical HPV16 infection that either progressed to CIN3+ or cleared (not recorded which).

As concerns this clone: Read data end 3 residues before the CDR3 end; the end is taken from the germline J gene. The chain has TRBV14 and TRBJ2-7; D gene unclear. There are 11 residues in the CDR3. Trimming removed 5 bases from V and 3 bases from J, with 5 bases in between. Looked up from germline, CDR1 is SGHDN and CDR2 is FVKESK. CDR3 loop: CASSSYYEQYF. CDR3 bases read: TGTGCCAGCAGCTCCTACTACGAG. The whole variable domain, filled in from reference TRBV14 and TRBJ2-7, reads EAGVTQFPSHSVIEKGQTVTLRCDPISGHDNLYWYRRVMGKEIKFLLHFVKESKQDESGMPNNRFLAERTGGTYSTLKVQPAELEDSGVYFCASSSYYEQYFGPGTRLTVT.

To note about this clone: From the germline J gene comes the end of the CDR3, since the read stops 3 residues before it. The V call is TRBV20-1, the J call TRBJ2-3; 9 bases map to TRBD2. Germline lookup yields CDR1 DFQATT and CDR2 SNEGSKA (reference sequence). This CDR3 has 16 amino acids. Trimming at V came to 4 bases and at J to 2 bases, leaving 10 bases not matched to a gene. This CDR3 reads CSATPSTSGNTDTQYF. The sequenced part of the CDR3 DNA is TGCAGTGCTACCCCCTCGACTAGCGGAAACACAGATACG.

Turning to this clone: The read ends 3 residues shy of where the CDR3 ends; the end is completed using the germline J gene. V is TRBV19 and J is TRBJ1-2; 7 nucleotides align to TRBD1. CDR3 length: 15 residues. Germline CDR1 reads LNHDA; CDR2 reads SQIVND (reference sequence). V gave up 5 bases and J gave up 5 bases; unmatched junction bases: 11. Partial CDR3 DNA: TGTGCCAGTAGTGCATCGACAGGGCCTCTGTATGGC. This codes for CASSASTGPLYG. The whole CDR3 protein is CASSASTGPLYGYTF.

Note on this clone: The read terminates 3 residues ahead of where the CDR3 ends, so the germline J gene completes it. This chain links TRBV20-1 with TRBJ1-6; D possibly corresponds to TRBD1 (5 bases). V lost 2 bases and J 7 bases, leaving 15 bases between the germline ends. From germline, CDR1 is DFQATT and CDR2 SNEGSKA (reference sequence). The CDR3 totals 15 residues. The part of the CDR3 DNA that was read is TGCAGTGCTAGAATCCTCGACAGAGGAAATTCACCC. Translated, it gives CSARILDRGNSP. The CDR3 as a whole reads CSARILDRGNSPLHF.

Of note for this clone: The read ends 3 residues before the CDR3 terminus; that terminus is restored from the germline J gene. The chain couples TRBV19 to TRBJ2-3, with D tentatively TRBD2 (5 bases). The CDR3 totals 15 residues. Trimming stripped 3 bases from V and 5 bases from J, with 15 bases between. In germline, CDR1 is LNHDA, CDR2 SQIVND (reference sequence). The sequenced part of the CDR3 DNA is TGTGCCAGTAGTATTGGAGCATCGGGGATAGATACG. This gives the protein CASSIGASGIDT. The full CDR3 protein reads CASSIGASGIDTQYF.

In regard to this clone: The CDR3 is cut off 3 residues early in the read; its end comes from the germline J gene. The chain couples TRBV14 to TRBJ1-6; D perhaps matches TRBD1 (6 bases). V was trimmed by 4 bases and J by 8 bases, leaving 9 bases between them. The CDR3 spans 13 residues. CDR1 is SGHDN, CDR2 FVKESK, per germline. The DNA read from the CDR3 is TGTGCCAGCAGCCTGGACAGTTATTCACCC. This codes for CASSLDSYSP. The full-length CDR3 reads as CASSLDSYSPLHF.

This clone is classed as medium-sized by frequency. The CDR3: CASSLDRASEAFF. Incomplete CDR3 DNA: TGTGCCAGCAGCTTGGACAGGGCCTCTGAA. The rearrangement joins TRBV7-8 to TRBJ1-1; 8 bases match TRBD1. The observed sequence ends 3 residues before the CDR3 terminus, with the missing tail filled in from the germline J gene. J was trimmed by 6 bases and V by 3 bases; bases with no gene match: 3. The V gene's germline CDR1 is SGHVS and CDR2 FQNEAQ. The CDR3 runs 13 residues.

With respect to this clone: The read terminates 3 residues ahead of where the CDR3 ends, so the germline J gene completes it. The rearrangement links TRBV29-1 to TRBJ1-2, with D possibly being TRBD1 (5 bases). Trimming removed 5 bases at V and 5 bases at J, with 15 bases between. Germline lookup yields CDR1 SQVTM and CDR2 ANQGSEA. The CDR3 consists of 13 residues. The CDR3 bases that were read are TGCAGCGTTTCCCAGGGAGGGAGGTATGGC. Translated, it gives CSVSQGGRYG. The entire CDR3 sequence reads CSVSQGGRYGYTF.

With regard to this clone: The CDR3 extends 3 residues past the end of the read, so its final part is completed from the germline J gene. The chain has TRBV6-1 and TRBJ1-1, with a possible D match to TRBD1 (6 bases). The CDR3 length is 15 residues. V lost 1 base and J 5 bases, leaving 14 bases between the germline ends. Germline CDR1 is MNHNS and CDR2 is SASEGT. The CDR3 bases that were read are TGTGCCAGCAGTGAAGGACAGGTAGGATGGACTGAA. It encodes CASSEGQVGWTE. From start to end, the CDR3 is CASSEGQVGWTEAFF.

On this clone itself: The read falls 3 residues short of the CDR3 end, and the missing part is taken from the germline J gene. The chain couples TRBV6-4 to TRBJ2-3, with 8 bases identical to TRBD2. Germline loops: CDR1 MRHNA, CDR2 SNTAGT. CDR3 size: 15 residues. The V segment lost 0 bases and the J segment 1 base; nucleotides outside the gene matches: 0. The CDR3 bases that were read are TGTGCCAGCAGTGACTCTAGCGGGGGCACAGATACG. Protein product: CASSDSSGGTDT. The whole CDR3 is CASSDSSGGTDTQYF.

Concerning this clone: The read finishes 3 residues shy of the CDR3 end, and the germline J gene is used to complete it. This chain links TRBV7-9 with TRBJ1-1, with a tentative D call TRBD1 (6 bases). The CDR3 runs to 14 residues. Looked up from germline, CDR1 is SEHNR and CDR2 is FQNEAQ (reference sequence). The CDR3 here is CASSWVDSNGEAFF. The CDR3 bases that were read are TGTGCCAGCAGCTGGGTGGACAGTAACGGAGAA.

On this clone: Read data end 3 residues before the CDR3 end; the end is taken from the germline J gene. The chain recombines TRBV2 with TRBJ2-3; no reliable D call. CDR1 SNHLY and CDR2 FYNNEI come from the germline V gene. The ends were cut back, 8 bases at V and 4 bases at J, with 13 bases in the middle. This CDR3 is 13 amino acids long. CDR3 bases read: TGTGCCAGCGTCCTAGTCAAGGCAGATACG. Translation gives CASVLVKADT. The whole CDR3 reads CASVLVKADTQYF.

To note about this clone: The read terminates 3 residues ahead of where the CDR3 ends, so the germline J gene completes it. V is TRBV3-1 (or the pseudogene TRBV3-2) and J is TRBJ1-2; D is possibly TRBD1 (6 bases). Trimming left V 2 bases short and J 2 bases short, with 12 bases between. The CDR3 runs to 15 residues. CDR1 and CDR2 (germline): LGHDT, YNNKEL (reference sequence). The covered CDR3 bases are TGTGCCAGCAGCCAACAGGGGCTTACGAACTATGGC. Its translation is CASSQQGLTNYG. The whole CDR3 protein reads CASSQQGLTNYGYTF.

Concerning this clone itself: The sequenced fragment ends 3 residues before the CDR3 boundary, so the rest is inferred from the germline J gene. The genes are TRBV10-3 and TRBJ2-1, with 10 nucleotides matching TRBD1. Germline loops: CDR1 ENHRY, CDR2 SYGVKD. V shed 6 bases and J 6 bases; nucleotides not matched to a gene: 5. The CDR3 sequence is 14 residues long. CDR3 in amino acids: CAISRDRGPNEQFF. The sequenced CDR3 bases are TGTGCCATCAGCCGGGACAGGGGACCCAATGAG.

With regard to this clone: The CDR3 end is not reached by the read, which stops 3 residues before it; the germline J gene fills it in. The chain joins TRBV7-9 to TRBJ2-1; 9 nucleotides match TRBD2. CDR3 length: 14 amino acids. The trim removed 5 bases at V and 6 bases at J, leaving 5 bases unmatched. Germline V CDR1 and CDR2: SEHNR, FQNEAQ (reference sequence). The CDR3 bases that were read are TGTGCCAGCAGCCGAGCGGGGGGAAGCAATGAG. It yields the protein CASSRAGGSNE. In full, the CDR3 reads CASSRAGGSNEQFF. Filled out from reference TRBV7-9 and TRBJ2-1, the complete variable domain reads DTGVSQNPRHKITKRGQNVTFRCDPISEHNRLYWYRQTLGQGPEFLTYFQNEAQLEKSRLLSDRFSAERPKGSFSTLEIQRTEQGDSAMYLCASSRAGGSNEQFFGPGTRLTVL.

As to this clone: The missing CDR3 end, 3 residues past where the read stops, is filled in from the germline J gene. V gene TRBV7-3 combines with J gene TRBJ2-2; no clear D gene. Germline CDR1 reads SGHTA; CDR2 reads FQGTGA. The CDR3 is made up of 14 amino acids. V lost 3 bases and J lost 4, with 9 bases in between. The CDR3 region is CASSLGLSTGELFF. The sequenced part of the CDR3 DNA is TGTGCCAGCAGCTTGGGCCTTAGCACCGGGGAG. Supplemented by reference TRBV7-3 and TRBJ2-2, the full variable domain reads GAGVSQTPSNKVTEKGKYVELRCDPISGHTALYWYRQSLGQGPEFLIYFQGTGAADDSGLPNDRFFAVRPEGSVSTLKIQRTERGDSAVYLCASSLGLSTGELFFGEGSRLTVL.

Here the CDR3 reads CATSSRTEETQYF. Incomplete CDR3 DNA: TGTGCCACCAGCAGCCGGACAGAAGAGACC. The rearrangement links TRBV15 to TRBJ2-5; TRBD1 is a possible D gene (6 bases). The read gets to within 3 residues of the CDR3 end, and the germline J gene fills in the rest. The V gene's germline CDR1 is LNHNV and CDR2 YYDKDF (reference sequence). The CDR3 is made up of 13 amino acids. The germline V and J ends were trimmed by 3 bases and 3 bases, with 8 bases remaining between them.

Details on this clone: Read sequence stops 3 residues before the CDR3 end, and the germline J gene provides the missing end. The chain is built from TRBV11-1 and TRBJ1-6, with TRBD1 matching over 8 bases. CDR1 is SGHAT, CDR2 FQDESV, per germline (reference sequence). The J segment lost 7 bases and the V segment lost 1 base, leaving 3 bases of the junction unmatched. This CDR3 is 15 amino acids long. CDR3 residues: CASSLGQGLNSPLHF. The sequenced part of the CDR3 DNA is TGTGCCAGCAGCTTAGGACAGGGGTTGAATTCACCC.

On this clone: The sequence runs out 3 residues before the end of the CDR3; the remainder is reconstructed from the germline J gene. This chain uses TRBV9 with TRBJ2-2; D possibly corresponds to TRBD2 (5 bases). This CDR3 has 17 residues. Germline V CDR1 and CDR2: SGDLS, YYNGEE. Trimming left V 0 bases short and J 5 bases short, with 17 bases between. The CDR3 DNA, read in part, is TGTGCCAGCAGCGTAGGCGGCCGGAGCGGTTGGACCGGGGAG. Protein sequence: CASSVGGRSGWTGE. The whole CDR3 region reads CASSVGGRSGWTGELFF.

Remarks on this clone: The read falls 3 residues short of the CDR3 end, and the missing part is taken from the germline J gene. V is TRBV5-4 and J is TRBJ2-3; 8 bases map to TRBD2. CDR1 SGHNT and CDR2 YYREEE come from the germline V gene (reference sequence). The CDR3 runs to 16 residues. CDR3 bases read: TGTGCCAGCAGCTTGGGGGGGCGGGGGGTACAAGAGACG. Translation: CASSLGGRGVQET. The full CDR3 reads CASSLGGRGVQETQYF.

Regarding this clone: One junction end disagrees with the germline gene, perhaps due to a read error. CDR3 bases read: TGTGCTAGCAGCAACATACAGGGATCTGCGGAGACC. Its protein is CASSNIQGSAET. The CDR3 in its entirety is CASSNIQGSAETQYF. V and J are TRBV7-7 and TRBJ2-5, with D maybe TRBD1 (6 bases). The sequence runs out 3 residues before the end of the CDR3; the remainder is reconstructed from the germline J gene. CDR1 is SSHAT and CDR2 is FNYEAQ in the germline V gene (reference sequence). The CDR3 is 15 residues long.

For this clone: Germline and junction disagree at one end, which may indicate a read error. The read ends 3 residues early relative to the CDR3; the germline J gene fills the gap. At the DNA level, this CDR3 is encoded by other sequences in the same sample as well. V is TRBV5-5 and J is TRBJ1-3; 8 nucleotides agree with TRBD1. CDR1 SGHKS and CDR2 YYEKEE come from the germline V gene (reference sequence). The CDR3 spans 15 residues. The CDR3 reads CASSFSQGVQNTIYF. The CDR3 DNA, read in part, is TGTGCCAGCAGTTTCTCACAGGGGGTTCAAAACACG.

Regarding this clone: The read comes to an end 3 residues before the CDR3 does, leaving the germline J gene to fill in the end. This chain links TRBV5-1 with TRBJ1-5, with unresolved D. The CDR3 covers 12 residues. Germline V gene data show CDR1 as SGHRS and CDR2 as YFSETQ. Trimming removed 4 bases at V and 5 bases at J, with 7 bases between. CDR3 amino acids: CASSGLDQPQHF. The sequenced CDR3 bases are TGCGCCAGCAGCGGCCTTGATCAGCCC.

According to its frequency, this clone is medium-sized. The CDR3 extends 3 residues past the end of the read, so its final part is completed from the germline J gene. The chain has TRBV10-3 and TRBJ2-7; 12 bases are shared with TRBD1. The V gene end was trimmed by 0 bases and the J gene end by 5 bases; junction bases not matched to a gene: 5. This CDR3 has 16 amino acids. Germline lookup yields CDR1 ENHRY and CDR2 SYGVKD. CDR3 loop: CAISESGTGGFDEQYF. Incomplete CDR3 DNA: TGTGCCATCAGTGAGTCGGGGACAGGGGGCTTCGACGAG.

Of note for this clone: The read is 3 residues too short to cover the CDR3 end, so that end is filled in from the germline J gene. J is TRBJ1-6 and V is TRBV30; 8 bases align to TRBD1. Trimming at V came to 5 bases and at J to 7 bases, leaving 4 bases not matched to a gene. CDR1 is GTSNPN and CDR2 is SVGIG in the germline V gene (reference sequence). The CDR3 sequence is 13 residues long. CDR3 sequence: CAWAGQGNSPLHF. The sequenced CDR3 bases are TGTGCCTGGGCAGGACAGGGAAATTCACCC.

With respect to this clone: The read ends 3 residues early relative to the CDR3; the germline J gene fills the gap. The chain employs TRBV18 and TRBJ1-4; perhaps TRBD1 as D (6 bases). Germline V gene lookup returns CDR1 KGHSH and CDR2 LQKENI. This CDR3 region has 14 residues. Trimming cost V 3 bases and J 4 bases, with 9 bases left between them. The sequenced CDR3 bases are TGTGCCAGCTCACCGGGGGGGCATAATGAAAAA. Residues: CASSPGGHNEK. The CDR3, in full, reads CASSPGGHNEKLFF. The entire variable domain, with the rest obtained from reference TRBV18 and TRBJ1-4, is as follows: NAGVMQNPRHLVRRRGQEARLRCSPMKGHSHVYWYRQLPEEGLKFMVYLQKENIIDESGMPKERFSAEFPKEGPSILRIQQVVRGDSAAYFCASSPGGHNEKLFFGSGTQLSVL.

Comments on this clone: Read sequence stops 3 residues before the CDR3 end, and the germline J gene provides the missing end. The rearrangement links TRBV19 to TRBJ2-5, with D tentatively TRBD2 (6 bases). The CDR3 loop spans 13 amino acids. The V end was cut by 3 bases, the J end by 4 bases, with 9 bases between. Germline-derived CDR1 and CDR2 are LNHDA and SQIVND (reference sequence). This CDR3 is CASSMRRGETQYF. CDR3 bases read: TGTGCCAGTAGTATGAGGCGGGGAGAGACC.